The sequence of this TCR beta chain was determined in a study of T cells in localized non-small cell lung cancer (dated by TCRdb to 2019 to 2021). In terms of the full investigation: T cell repertoires of 200 to 250 early-stage NSCLC patients were analyzed, with tumors being compared against uninvolved tumor-adjacent lungs. All 230 or so NSCLC patients in the cohort were treatment-naive and had localized lung tumors that were resected. A mean age of approximately 70 years was recorded for the NSCLC patients, of whom more than 120 were male and around 100 were female.

TCR beta CDR3 regions were sequenced from DNA using the immunoSEQ Assay. Per the source publication's procedure: To compute T cell density, TCR beta template counts were normalized to usable DNA, which was estimated by amplifying housekeeping genes. Richness was estimated using the preseqR package, with extrapolation to 400,000 templates for PBMC samples and to 120,000 templates for tissue samples. Clonality was defined by subtracting Pielou's evenness from one. Tissue-enriched TCRs were identified through differential abundance testing performed on productive amino-acid clonotypes, with a minimum total count of 5 and an alpha of 0.1. The Jaccard Index and the Morisita Overlap Index were used to quantify repertoire overlap between compartments. TCR beta CDR3s were clustered by GLIPH together with public tetramer-defined viral CDR3s, and at least three viral sequences plus V-gene enrichment were required for viral motifs. The table was pulled from immuneACCESS by TCRdb, which kept in-frame rearrangements only. Such tables lose some clones; where checked, under half of the loss comes from unresolved V genes, and the rest has no known cause. V and J calls and clone size are given by that table; D and trimming were obtained from the DNA. The sample data list 65,000 to 80,000 clones, and 84% of these were observed just once. The ten largest clones capture 1.3% of the sample.

General study outcomes and caveats: A median of approximately 50 of the top 100 tumor clones turned up in the paired uninvolved adjacent lung, and fewer than 35 of those clones also ranked among the top 100 of that same adjacent lung. Uninvolved tumor-adjacent lung showed the highest T cell clonality, higher than tumor, which suggests more focused antigenic responses in the adjacent lung. Because multi-region sequencing of the tumors was not done, intratumor heterogeneity could not be ruled out. Because of the exploratory design, TCR variables were selected using unadjusted p-values without false-discovery rate correction. Longer overall survival was associated with higher T cell density in blood, whereas shorter survival was associated with higher clonality in adjacent lung.

The cysteine opens and the phenylalanine closes a CDR3 of 17 amino acids. Just CDR3 DNA is preserved here, 51 bases in frame from base 1. V is pruned by 1 base and J by 1 base, leaving 4 bases of the junction without a gene match. From a lookup of the germline V gene, CDR1 and CDR2 are SGHAT and FQNNGV. At diagnosis, peripheral blood, uninvolved tumor-adjacent lung and tumor were collected and were preserved as a mix of fresh-frozen and FFPE material. For TCR repertoire profiling, the blood samples were analyzed as peripheral blood mononuclear cells. In regard to this clone: Its target antigen remains unknown. No base-level quality is on record; no much larger clone is a single base apart.

The chain was built from TRBV11-2 and TRBJ2-3, with 11 junctional bases fitting TRBD2. The sequences come from peripheral blood, collected before any cancer treatment. This sequence originates from a female donor over 55 with stage I lung adenocarcinoma. The CDR3 region reads CASSLGGLAAGTDTQYF. At the DNA level, the sequence is TGTGCCAGCAGCTTAGGGGGACTAGCGGCGGGCACAGATACGCAGTATTTT.